In this sample, the clone carrying this T cell receptor beta chain turned up once. The sample belongs to a study of blood T cell repertoires in COVID-19. Looking at the study overall: The United States, Italy and Spain supplied acute and convalescent COVID-19 samples.

The CDR3 has 15 amino acids. Germline V gene sequence: CDR1 MNHEY, CDR2 SVGAGI. Trimming took 2 bases from V and 8 from J; bases not matched to a gene: 5. TCRdb's table, derived via immunoSEQ multiplex PCR, lists solely in-frame clones and lacks some. The table records 150,000 to 180,000 clones, over 65% of them present only once. The J gene is TRBJ1-4, the V gene TRBV6-5; TRBD1 agrees at 10 bases. What was sequenced was peripheral blood. This TCR was sampled from an older man with acute or convalescent COVID-19. The CDR3 loop reads CASSYRDRGREKLFF. CDR3 sequence (DNA): TGTGCCAGCAGTTACAGAGACAGGGGGCGAGAAAAACTGTTTTTT.